This TCR beta chain stems from a study of blood T cell repertoires in COVID-19. CDR1 and CDR2 from the germline V gene are SEHNR and FQNEAQ (reference sequence). Trimming removed 6 bases at V and 6 bases at J, with 20 bases between. This CDR3 is 16 amino acids long. This table comes from immunoSEQ multiplex PCR, and its TCRdb copy is limited to in-frame clones, with some not included. The data contain 150,000 to 200,000 clones, 87% of them seen just once; the ten biggest clones take up around 5%. This chain connects TRBV7-9 to TRBJ2-2; no firm D call. Specimen: peripheral blood. The sequence came from a human donor in a cohort sampled during active COVID-19. CDR3 bases: TGTGCCAGCAGTCCGGCGGCCGTTACTTCCCCCGGGGAGCTGTTTTTT. Its protein product is CASSPAAVTSPGELFF.